A single sample is the source of the 29 T cell receptor beta chains below, sequenced in a study of technical replicates of blood from several donors. TCRdb's copy holds only in-frame clones and misses some; the assay was immunoSEQ multiplex PCR. The data contain over 70,000 clones, over 90% of them singletons. The sample was T cells isolated from PBMCs. These receptor sequences come from a human donor in good health.

V is TRBV27 and J is TRBJ2-7; 7 bases are a match to TRBD2. With 7 bases clipped from V and 7 bases from J, the junction kept 13 bases outside the gene matches. Per germline, CDR1 MNHEY and CDR2 SMNVEV (reference sequence). The CDR3 has 14 residues. The DNA for the CDR3 is TGTGCCAGCATCCGGGGAGGGGCAGAATGGGAGCAGTACTTC. It encodes CASIRGGAEWEQYF.

The chain employs TRBV14 and TRBJ1-1, with D perhaps TRBD1 (5 bases). This CDR3 comprises 14 residues. The V gene's germline CDR1 is SGHDN and CDR2 FVKESK. V lost 1 base, J lost 5 bases, and 11 bases lay in between. The CDR3 DNA follows: TGTGCCAGCAGCCAAGGGCAGGGTTGGACTGAAGCTTTCTTT. It specifies CASSQGQGWTEAFF.

The chain recombines TRBV7-2 with TRBJ2-7, with 7 bases fitting TRBD2. This CDR3 contains 15 residues. V was clipped by 2 bases and J by 2 bases; unmatched bases: 6. Germline CDR1 is SGHTA and CDR2 is FQGNSA. The CDR3 here is CASSLRGGEAYEQYF. CDR3 DNA: TGTGCCAGCAGCTTAAGGGGAGGGGAGGCCTACGAGCAGTACTTC. Filled out from reference TRBV7-2 and TRBJ2-7, the complete variable domain reads GAGVSQSPSNKVTEKGKDVELRCDPISGHTALYWYRQSLGQGLEFLIYFQGNSAPDKSGLPSDRFSAERTGGSVSTLTIQRTQQEDSAVYLCASSLRGGEAYEQYFGPGTRLTVT.

The V and J genes are TRBV11-3 and TRBJ2-7, with TRBD1 as a possible D gene (6 bases). From germline, CDR1 is SGHNT and CDR2 YENEEA. The V end was cut by 2 bases, the J end by 2 bases, with 13 bases between. This CDR3 region has 15 residues. The CDR3 protein is CASSLWDKLTYEQYF. The DNA of the CDR3 is TGTGCCAGCAGCTTATGGGACAAACTAACCTACGAGCAGTACTTC.

CDR3 coding DNA: TGTGCCAGCAGCTGGTCTAGCGGACCCTACGAGCAGTACTTC. Amino acid sequence: CASSWSSGPYEQYF. The rearrangement joins TRBV5-6 to TRBJ2-7; TRBD2 matches 7 bases. Germline assignment: CDR1 SGHDT and CDR2 YYEEEE. This CDR3 comprises 14 residues. The junction had 5 bases not matched to a gene; V was cut back by 3 bases and J by 2 bases. The full variable domain, in which reference TRBV5-6 and TRBJ2-7 provide the parts outside the CDR3, is DAGVTQSPTHLIKTRGQQVTLRCSPKSGHDTVSWYQQALGQGPQFIFQYYEEEERQRGNFPDRFSGHQFPNYSSELNVNALLLGDSALYLCASSWSSGPYEQYFGPGTRLTVT.

This chain joins TRBV7-9 and TRBJ1-1, with 7 bases that match TRBD1. After removal of 4 bases from V and 7 bases from J, the junction contained 12 bases not matched to a gene. The CDR3 covers 15 residues. Germline V gene data show CDR1 as SEHNR and CDR2 as FQNEAQ (reference sequence). As DNA, the CDR3 is TGTGCCAGCAGCTCTGACAGGGATCGTGATGTTGAAGCTTTCTTT. It encodes CASSSDRDRDVEAFF. The full variable domain, rest sourced from reference TRBV7-9 and TRBJ1-1, is DTGVSQNPRHKITKRGQNVTFRCDPISEHNRLYWYRQTLGQGPEFLTYFQNEAQLEKSRLLSDRFSAERPKGSFSTLEIQRTEQGDSAMYLCASSSDRDRDVEAFFGQGTRLTVV.

The V gene is TRBV5-1, the J gene TRBJ2-2, with a tentative D call TRBD1 (6 bases). Germline V gene lookup returns CDR1 SGHRS and CDR2 YFSETQ. CDR3 length: 14 residues. Trimming cost V 1 base and J 7 bases, with 11 bases left between them. The CDR3 protein is CASSLSQGYGELFF. As DNA, the CDR3 is TGCGCCAGCAGCTTGTCTCAGGGGTACGGGGAGCTGTTTTTT.

The V call is TRBV27, the J call TRBJ2-1; no clear D gene. CDR1 is MNHEY, CDR2 SMNVEV, per germline (reference sequence). V lost 1 base to trimming and J lost 0 bases, with 10 bases between them. The CDR3 is 16 residues long. Here the CDR3 DNA reads TGTGCCAGCAGTTTATGGTACTCGAGCTCCTACAATGAGCAGTTCTTC. Its protein is CASSLWYSSSYNEQFF.

V usage is TRBV29-1 and J usage is TRBJ1-1; the D is unclear. CDR1 is SQVTM and CDR2 is ANQGSEA in the germline V gene. V was pared by 6 bases and J by 4 bases, with 15 bases between. The CDR3 has 13 amino acids. CDR3: CSVETSLGTEAFF. In DNA form, the CDR3 reads TGCAGCGTGGAGACCTCCCTCGGCACTGAAGCTTTCTTT. Full variable domain (rest looked up from reference TRBV29-1 and TRBJ1-1): SAVISQKPSRDICQRGTSLTIQCQVDSQVTMMFWYRQQPGQSLTLIATANQGSEATYESGFVIDKFPISRPNLTFSTLTVSNMSPEDSSIYLCSVETSLGTEAFFGQGTRLTVV.

The genes are TRBV29-1 and TRBJ1-5, with 11 bases aligning to TRBD1. Trimming at V came to 6 bases and at J to 5 bases, leaving 3 bases not matched to a gene. Germline V CDR1 and CDR2: SQVTM, ANQGSEA. The CDR3 is 13 amino acids. CDR3 DNA: TGCAGCGTGACGGGACAGGGGGATCAGCCCCAGCATTTT. It yields the protein CSVTGQGDQPQHF.

This clone has more than one count but fewer than ten. The chain joins TRBV6-1 to TRBJ1-1; D uncertain. The CDR3 runs 12 residues. Germline CDR1 reads MNHNS; CDR2 reads SASEGT. The V and J ends lost 2 bases and 8 bases respectively, with 9 bases between them. CDR3 DNA sequence: TGTGCCAGCAGTGAATACGGTTGGGAAGCTTTCTTT. Translated, it gives CASSEYGWEAFF.

This sequence joins TRBV4-1 and TRBJ2-7, with 8 positions matching TRBD2. This CDR3 contains 17 residues. V shed 4 bases and J 7 bases; nucleotides not matched to a gene: 18. Germline CDR1 is MGHRA and CDR2 is YSYEKL. The CDR3 reads CASSPNIASGSGGEQYF. CDR3 coding DNA: TGCGCCAGCAGCCCAAATATAGCTAGCGGGTCTGGTGGGGAGCAGTACTTC.

The CDR3 nucleotides are TGTGCCAGCAGCTTGGTGAGAAGCTCCTACAATGAGCAGTTCTTC. It is translated as CASSLVRSSYNEQFF. The rearrangement joins TRBV5-4 to TRBJ2-1; D unresolved. The V and J ends lost 0 bases and 0 bases respectively, with 7 bases between them. Germline CDR1 SGHNT, CDR2 YYREEE (reference sequence). This CDR3 region has 15 residues.

The gene calls are TRBV28 and TRBJ2-1, with D hard to call. Germline CDR1 is MDHEN and CDR2 is SYDVKM. The CDR3 runs 16 residues. The V gene lost 11 bases and the J gene lost 1 base, with 21 bases spanning the gap. The CDR3 region has the DNA TGTGCCGTTCAGCAGTTGTCTGGGCAGTCCTACAATGAGCAGTTCTTC. Translated: CAVQQLSGQSYNEQFF.

V gene TRBV9 combines with J gene TRBJ2-2, with 9 positions matching TRBD1. Germline trimming cut 0 bases from V and 4 bases from J; bases unmatched to any gene: 4. The germline V gene has CDR1 SGDLS and CDR2 YYNGEE. The CDR3 is 16 residues long. CDR3 bases: TGTGCCAGCAGCGTAGACGGGACAGGGAGCACCGGGGAGCTGTTTTTT. Translated, it gives CASSVDGTGSTGELFF.

This chain uses TRBV10-3 with TRBJ1-1; no definite D call. Germline V gives CDR1 ENHRY, CDR2 SYGVKD. The CDR3 covers 14 residues. Trimming stripped 0 bases from V and 3 bases from J, with 8 bases between. CDR3 DNA sequence: TGTGCCATCAGTGAGTCTGGAGGGTACACTGAAGCTTTCTTT. It encodes CAISESGGYTEAFF.

This chain links TRBV4-1 with TRBJ2-1; perhaps TRBD2 as D (6 bases). The germline CDR1 and CDR2 sequences are MGHRA and YSYEKL. There are 15 residues in the CDR3. Trimming pared 1 base from V and 7 bases from J, leaving 14 bases between. CDR3 sequence reads: CASSQVGGGVNEQFF. DNA for the CDR3: TGCGCCAGCAGCCAAGTCGGGGGAGGAGTAAATGAGCAGTTCTTC.

The chain uses TRBV6-5 and TRBJ2-1; D uncertain. V dropped 10 bases and J dropped 8 bases, with 12 bases sitting between them. In germline, CDR1 is MNHEY, CDR2 SVGAGI. The CDR3 covers 11 residues. This CDR3 is CATHRTDEQFF. DNA for the CDR3: TGTGCCACCCACCGTACAGATGAGCAGTTCTTC.

The chain joins TRBV2 to TRBJ2-6; D perhaps matches TRBD1 (6 bases). This CDR3 has 14 residues. The V gene's germline CDR1 is SNHLY and CDR2 FYNNEI. V was cut by 6 bases and J by 4 bases, with 10 bases left in between. As DNA, the CDR3 is TGTGCCAGCAGAACAGGGCACGGGGCCAACGTCCTGACTTTC. It translates to CASRTGHGANVLTF.

This chain joins TRBV19 and TRBJ1-2, with D possibly TRBD1 on 6 matching bases. V lost 4 bases to trimming and J lost 2 bases, with 14 bases between them. This CDR3 is 15 amino acids long. Germline-derived CDR1 and CDR2 are LNHDA and SQIVND (reference sequence). This CDR3 is CASSRTEKGNYGYTF. In DNA form, the CDR3 reads TGTGCCAGTAGTAGGACAGAGAAGGGGAACTATGGCTACACCTTC.

The rearrangement joins TRBV6-6 to TRBJ2-1; TRBD2 matches at 12 bases. The germline CDR1 and CDR2 sequences are MNHNY and SVGAGI (reference sequence). V gave up 6 bases and J gave up 4 bases; unmatched junction bases: 4. This CDR3 has 15 amino acids. The CDR3 loop reads CASSIGTSGYNEQFF. The CDR3 bases are TGTGCCAGCAGCATCGGGACTAGCGGGTACAATGAGCAGTTCTTC.

This rearrangement joins TRBV10-3 to TRBJ2-3; TRBD2 aligns across 11 bases. V gave up 6 bases and J gave up 5 bases; unmatched junction bases: 16. Germline CDR1 is ENHRY and CDR2 is SYGVKD. The CDR3 runs to 18 residues. The CDR3 DNA reads TGTGCCATCAGCCCAGGTTCTCTGACTAGCGGGAAAGGAGATACGCAGTATTTT. Amino acid sequence: CAISPGSLTSGKGDTQYF.

The chain recombines TRBV28 with TRBJ1-1, with D uncertain. This CDR3 region has 13 residues. CDR1 is MDHEN and CDR2 is SYDVKM in the germline V gene. V was shortened by 11 bases and J by 0 bases, with 13 bases between the two germline ends. The CDR3 DNA follows: TGTGCCGGAGTAGATGTAATGAACACTGAAGCTTTCTTT. This codes for CAGVDVMNTEAFF.

As concerns this clone: The missing conserved phenylalanine or tryptophan at the end of this CDR3 makes a read error likely. The limits of the CDR3 on the DNA are not certain, so only TCRdb's listed CDR3 is given. The chain employs TRBV10-3 and TRBJ2-7; the table calls TRBD2, which could not be checked here. The CDR3 extends over 11 residues, inclusive of both ends. CDR1 is ENHRY, CDR2 SYGVKD, per germline. CDR3 region: CAISSREREIL.

The chain carries TRBV19 and TRBJ2-7; perhaps TRBD2 as D (6 bases). Trimming pared 4 bases from V and 2 bases from J, leaving 9 bases between. Germline loops: CDR1 LNHDA, CDR2 SQIVND (reference sequence). This CDR3 has 13 amino acids. CDR3 bases: TGTGCCAGTAGTAGCGGGGAGGCCTACGAGCAGTACTTC. Translated, it gives CASSSGEAYEQYF.

The CDR3 region has the DNA TGTGCCGCAGCCGGGACAGGGGGGACTGATACGCAGTATTTT. Its protein is CAAAGTGGTDTQYF. The J gene is TRBJ2-3, the V gene TRBV6-6; TRBD1 aligns across 11 bases. The CDR3 extends over 14 amino acids. Germline V gene lookup returns CDR1 MNHNY and CDR2 SVGAGI (reference sequence). Trimming cost V 11 bases and J 6 bases; bases outside gene matches: 10.

V usage is TRBV9 and J usage is TRBJ2-2; D not resolved. Trimming removed 1 base at V and 0 bases at J, with 4 bases between. The CDR3 extends over 14 amino acids. Per germline, CDR1 SGDLS and CDR2 YYNGEE. The DNA for the CDR3 is TGTGCCAGCAGCGTACTAGCGAACACCGGGGAGCTGTTTTTT. Translated: CASSVLANTGELFF.

The CDR3 sequence: CATGQGTGNQPQHF. In DNA form, the CDR3 reads TGTGCCACCGGTCAGGGTACCGGCAATCAGCCCCAGCATTTT. The chain carries TRBV15 and TRBJ1-5; D is perhaps TRBD1 (5 bases). V was shortened by 8 bases and J by 2 bases, with 13 bases between the two germline ends. The CDR3 sequence is 14 residues long. Germline-derived CDR1 and CDR2 are LNHNV and YYDKDF (reference sequence).

The CDR3 loop is CASRGQGGTGELFF. The CDR3 DNA reads TGTGCCAGCAGGGGACAGGGTGGTACCGGGGAGCTGTTTTTT. The V and J genes are TRBV6-6 and TRBJ2-2; 9 bases match TRBD1. Germline trimming cut 6 bases from V and 5 bases from J; bases unmatched to any gene: 4. Germline values: CDR1 MNHNY, CDR2 SVGAGI (reference sequence). The CDR3 is 14 amino acids.